The rows below give T cell receptor beta chains drawn from one sample of a study of blood T cells in healthy people across ages. Via MiXCR, TCRdb re-called the 5' RACE reads, giving one row per CDR3 protein. The profile covers 1.5 million to 2 million distinct CDR3 sequences, with about 31% appearing a single time and approximately 10% taken by the ten largest. Sequencing input: blood. Receptor source: a woman in her twenties or thirties in good health. Each CDR3 is given with its conserved first and last residue. D genes are given only for firm matches.

cdr3_length: 15; v_call: TRBV6-2/TRBV6-3; j_call: TRBJ2-5; d_call: TRBD2; cdr3_aa: CASSYGGLAMETQYF
cdr3_length: 13; v_call: TRBV29-1; j_call: TRBJ2-7; d_call: -; cdr3_aa: CSVVDSLPYEQYF
cdr3_length: 14; v_call: TRBV28; j_call: TRBJ2-7; d_call: TRBD1; cdr3_aa: CASTPTGGSYEQYF
cdr3_length: 13; v_call: TRBV5-1; j_call: TRBJ2-7; d_call: -; cdr3_aa: CANSLGHSYEQYF
cdr3_length: 14; v_call: TRBV10-3; j_call: TRBJ1-2; d_call: TRBD1; cdr3_aa: CAIQHGQGALGYTF
cdr3_length: 16; v_call: TRBV7-9; j_call: TRBJ2-3; d_call: TRBD1; cdr3_aa: CASSPHRGLGTDTQYF
cdr3_length: 15; v_call: TRBV6-5; j_call: TRBJ2-7; d_call: -; cdr3_aa: CAGSYSWTENYEQYF
cdr3_length: 16; v_call: TRBV27; j_call: TRBJ2-3; d_call: -; cdr3_aa: CASSDPLRTSTDTQYF
cdr3_length: 13; v_call: TRBV6-2/TRBV6-3; j_call: TRBJ2-7; d_call: -; cdr3_aa: CASRKETGWEQYF
cdr3_length: 15; v_call: TRBV6-6; j_call: TRBJ2-5; d_call: -; cdr3_aa: CASRFFGSIQETQYF
cdr3_length: 14; v_call: TRBV25-1; j_call: TRBJ2-5; d_call: -; cdr3_aa: CASSVLGRQVTQYF
cdr3_length: 19; v_call: TRBV7-9; j_call: TRBJ2-1; d_call: TRBD1; cdr3_aa: CASSLRGRGRAPMYNEQFF
cdr3_length: 15; v_call: TRBV5-1; j_call: TRBJ1-1; d_call: -; cdr3_aa: CASSGWGILNTEAFF
cdr3_length: 13; v_call: TRBV28; j_call: TRBJ1-5; d_call: TRBD1; cdr3_aa: CASGLTGYQPQHF
cdr3_length: 11; v_call: TRBV20-1; j_call: TRBJ2-7; d_call: -; cdr3_aa: CSARETYEQYF
cdr3_length: 19; v_call: TRBV5-1; j_call: TRBJ2-3; d_call: TRBD2; cdr3_aa: CASSSTREVRSRHTDTQYF
cdr3_length: 10; v_call: TRBV20-1; j_call: TRBJ2-7; d_call: -; cdr3_aa: CSARGSEQYF
cdr3_length: 12; v_call: TRBV6-5; j_call: TRBJ2-5; d_call: -; cdr3_aa: CASSTLTGSRYF
cdr3_length: 13; v_call: TRBV5-1; j_call: TRBJ2-7; d_call: TRBD1; cdr3_aa: CASSLEQGAMQYF
cdr3_length: 16; v_call: TRBV3-1; j_call: TRBJ2-3; d_call: -; cdr3_aa: CASSQDGMTSTDTQYF
cdr3_length: 14; v_call: TRBV6-1; j_call: TRBJ2-7; d_call: TRBD1; cdr3_aa: CASSTDRGVYEQYF
cdr3_length: 14; v_call: TRBV14; j_call: TRBJ2-3; d_call: -; cdr3_aa: CASSHLDVPNTQYF
cdr3_length: 13; v_call: TRBV4-1; j_call: TRBJ1-2; d_call: -; cdr3_aa: CASSHTSFHGYTF
cdr3_length: 19; v_call: TRBV4-1; j_call: TRBJ1-2; d_call: -; cdr3_aa: CASSQDRGGLARGKNGYTF
cdr3_length: 15; v_call: TRBV7-2; j_call: TRBJ2-3; d_call: TRBD2; cdr3_aa: CASSLGVAGTDTQYF
cdr3_length: 15; v_call: TRBV12-3/TRBV12-4; j_call: TRBJ2-2; d_call: TRBD2; cdr3_aa: CASNVLAGRTGELFF
cdr3_length: 14; v_call: TRBV3-1; j_call: TRBJ1-4; d_call: -; cdr3_aa: CASSQWTENEKLFF
cdr3_length: 16; v_call: TRBV9; j_call: TRBJ2-3; d_call: TRBD2; cdr3_aa: CASSTQLAESTDTQYF
cdr3_length: 15; v_call: TRBV3-1; j_call: -; d_call: -; cdr3_aa: CASSQDGKISYEQYF
cdr3_length: 14; v_call: TRBV28; j_call: TRBJ2-3; d_call: -; cdr3_aa: CVSSTRQGTDTQYF
cdr3_length: 13; v_call: TRBV9; j_call: TRBJ1-5; d_call: -; cdr3_aa: CASSATGSGPQHF
cdr3_length: 17; v_call: TRBV30; j_call: TRBJ2-7; d_call: -; cdr3_aa: CAWSRLSLRDGRYEQYF
cdr3_length: 14; v_call: TRBV12-3/TRBV12-4; j_call: -; d_call: -; cdr3_aa: CASSTDGSSYEQFF
cdr3_length: 16; v_call: TRBV11-2; j_call: TRBJ1-1; d_call: -; cdr3_aa: CASSLGTTNMNTEAFF
cdr3_length: 18; v_call: TRBV27; j_call: TRBJ1-1; d_call: TRBD1; cdr3_aa: CASSDIGGQGIRNTEAFF
cdr3_length: 16; v_call: TRBV21-1; j_call: TRBJ2-7; d_call: -; cdr3_aa: CASSKSDRQGNYEQYF
cdr3_length: 15; v_call: TRBV7-3; j_call: TRBJ2-5; d_call: -; cdr3_aa: CASRMGAETQETQYF
cdr3_length: 17; v_call: TRBV7-6; j_call: TRBJ2-6; d_call: -; cdr3_aa: CASSLLSAGSGTSVLTF
cdr3_length: 17; v_call: TRBV7-9; j_call: TRBJ2-7; d_call: TRBD2; cdr3_aa: CVSSLWPLLAGRGEQYF
cdr3_length: 15; v_call: TRBV7-9; j_call: TRBJ2-5; d_call: TRBD2; cdr3_aa: CASSLSGGTKETQYF